The table lists the clone carrying this T cell receptor beta chain with a few counts. The antigen is undetermined. Trimming took 1 base from V and 0 from J, leaving 13 bases between them. Germline V gene lookup returns CDR1 KGHDR and CDR2 SFDVKD. The length of the CDR3 is 17 residues. The data are from a study of T-cell memory formation after mild COVID-19. Study at large: Each donor largely had its own TCR clusters. Study-level points and caveats: CD4+ bias marked clones expanding day 15 to 37, unlike balanced contracting clones. Among contracting clones, CD4+ were mainly CM/EM and CD8+ enriched in EMRA. In pre-infection memory, a portion of responding clones appeared, which suggested that cross-reactive memory joined.

TCRdb redid the calling of the 5' RACE reads with MiXCR, one entry per CDR3 protein. Of 550,000 to 600,000 distinct CDR3 sequences in the sample, 17% were seen once. The chain carries TRBV24-1 and TRBJ2-3, with no clear D. This receptor was taken from an adult woman who had mild COVID-19 (a few samples of this study predate the infection). Cell type and time point are not known. The sample taken for sequencing was PBMCs or a T cell subset sorted from them (not recorded which). The CDR3, as DNA: TGTGCCACCAGTGATTTTAGTGGCAGGTCTAGCACAGATACGCAGTATTTT. It is translated as CATSDFSGRSSTDTQYF.